This TCR beta chain was identified during a study of T cells in Graves' hyperthyroidism and ophthalmopathy. V lost 1 base and J lost 5; bases outside the gene matches: 2. The CDR3 contains 16 residues. The V gene's germline CDR1 is SGHTA and CDR2 FQGTGA. On this clonotype itself: What it binds is unknown.

In making diagnoses, clinical symptoms, serum thyroxine and TRAb, thyroid ultrasound and orbital computed tomography were all used. Source material for PBMCs was 10 ml fresh peripheral blood. The investigators amplified TCR beta CDR3 regions from RNA transcripts. An initial round of RT-PCR targeting the TCR CDR3 relied on the HTBI primer set. Using its own MiXCR run on the multiplex PCR reads, TCRdb lists one record per CDR3 protein. The table lists 350,000 to 500,000 distinct CDR3 sequences, about 13% of them singletons. Study results and caveats: Blood held most thyroid clonotypes expanded above 0.001 frequency. The model identified upcoming ophthalmopathy a median roughly 6.5 months ahead of onset.

The chain joins TRBV7-3 to TRBJ1-6; 10 nucleotides align to TRBD1. This receptor was obtained from a young woman with Graves' hyperthyroidism. The material sequenced was blood. The CDR3 sequence is CASSLRDRGDNSPLHF. The CDR3 coding sequence is TGTGCCAGCAGCTTAAGGGACAGGGGCGATAATTCACCCCTCCACTTT.